A selection of T cell receptor beta chains follows, all from one sample in a study of blood T cell repertoires in COVID-19. Sequencing was performed with immunoSEQ multiplex PCR; in TCRdb, only in-frame clones are kept and a portion is missing. The sample gives 150,000 to 200,000 clones, about 88% of which show up once; around 20% is in the top ten. Sequenced: peripheral blood. The receptors stem from a woman aged 80 or over with acute or convalescent COVID-19. The conserved cysteine and the conserved F or W are not part of the CDR3 here.

j_call v_call cdr3_aa
TRBJ1-5 TRBV19 ASSDRGLSNQPQH
TRBJ1-4 TRBV2 ASATGGGEEKLF
TRBJ2-1 TRBV9 ASSPQAGPATNEQF
TRBJ1-5 TRBV19 ASSIVSRSNQPQH
TRBJ2-3 TRBV3-1/TRBV3-2 ASSLRQAGGADTQY
TRBJ1-4 TRBV15 ATSGFGTGGAFGKLF
TRBJ2-3 TRBV29-1 STGGGTDTQY
TRBJ2-7 TRBV13 ASSFFSGGAHEQY
TRBJ1-5 TRBV6-1 ASSEGVGNQPQH
TRBJ1-5 TRBV6-5 ASSLRYQPQH
TRBJ2-7 TRBV11-2 ASRKTSGRAYEQY
TRBJ1-5 TRBV10-1 ASSLDRNQPQH
TRBJ1-5 TRBV7-2 ASSTYTGSNQPQH
TRBJ2-2 TRBV2 ASRDSRTGELF
TRBJ2-2 TRBV10-1 ASSDPGAGELF
TRBJ1-6 TRBV4-2 ASSLAGGGNSPLH
TRBJ2-7 TRBV30 AWKVPGGYEQY
TRBJ2-7 TRBV10-1 ASSEKEWTSGRYEQY
TRBJ2-7 TRBV11-3 ASSLDRDREEQY
TRBJ2-3 TRBV30 AWSLWTSTDTQY
TRBJ1-4 TRBV5-1 ASSLRSEKLF
TRBJ2-7 TRBV6-2/TRBV6-3 ASSYDGTGVNEQY
TRBJ1-1 TRBV10-1 ASSGPFNGGTEAF
TRBJ2-3 TRBV3-1/TRBV3-2 ASSSGTEIITDTQY
TRBJ1-1 TRBV19 ADQQGAYTEAF
TRBJ1-2 TRBV6-6 ASNRSGANYGYT
TRBJ2-1 TRBV7-2 ASSKRDRRYIYNEQF
TRBJ2-7 TRBV4-1 ASSQVLGSSYEQY
TRBJ2-7 TRBV14 ASSQQGLVEQY
TRBJ2-5 TRBV15 ATSRSLVDQETQY
TRBJ2-1 TRBV6-4 ASSFTDGQVEQF
TRBJ1-6 TRBV11-2 ASSFYSTHYNSPLH
TRBJ1-4 TRBV5-1 ASSQGQSPNEKLF
TRBJ1-4 TRBV18 ASSPEDRGKLF
TRBJ2-1 TRBV6-2/TRBV6-3 ASSYFSGVNNEQF
TRBJ2-3 TRBV11-3 ASSSGQGATQY
TRBJ2-2 TRBV19 ASSRGLAITGELF
TRBJ2-7 TRBV6-5 ASKVWPGRGEQY
TRBJ1-1 TRBV2 ASSKRGSVNTEAF
TRBJ1-5 TRBV5-5 ASSFSQGASNQPQH
TRBJ1-1 TRBV5-1 ASNSMGARNTEAF
TRBJ2-5 TRBV19 ASSIGVRQETQY
TRBJ1-3 TRBV23-1 ASSQPGDSGNTIY
TRBJ1-6 TRBV18 ASSPRAGVIDSPLH
TRBJ2-3 TRBV3-1/TRBV3-2 ASSLDVRAIFTDTQY
TRBJ2-1 TRBV27 ASSLRGLPPRNEQF
TRBJ2-1 TRBV10-1 ASSESNKTDRDNEQF
TRBJ1-6 TRBV28 ASSPPHRSSYNSPLH
TRBJ1-1 TRBV7-9 ASSLGQGMNTEAF